This T cell receptor (beta chain) emerged from a study of blood T cell repertoires in COVID-19. Background on the study: Specimens from acute and convalescent COVID-19 originated in the United States, Italy and Spain. T cells, B-cell-depleted T cells, or PBMCs supplied cDNA or gDNA.

CDR1 is SEHNR and CDR2 is FQNEAQ in the germline V gene (reference sequence). The CDR3 totals 15 residues. The V and J ends lost 5 bases and 2 bases respectively, with 15 bases between them. In the original processing: Estimated nucleated cell counts came from reference gene primer amplification. The repertoire was sequenced with immunoSEQ multiplex PCR; TCRdb's copy has only in-frame clones and lacks some. V and J calls and clone size are as listed in that table; D and trimming were resolved from the DNA. The sample includes fewer than 100,000 clones, 86% of them seen just once. This chain links TRBV7-9 with TRBJ2-5; D perhaps matches TRBD2 (6 bases). The sequence derives from a man aged 80 or over in a cohort sampled during active COVID-19. The sequencing sample was made of peripheral blood. CDR3 sequence reads: CASSETGAGQETQYF. The CDR3 DNA follows: TGTGCCAGCAGCGAGACCGGGGCGGGGCAAGAGACCCAGTACTTC.